This entry is about one T cell receptor beta chain. The antigen is unknown. The sample originates from a study of vaccination and CD4 T cells after COVID-19. The germline gives CDR1 LNHDA, CDR2 SQIVND (reference sequence). V lost 3 bases to trimming and J lost 3 bases, with 9 bases between them. The CDR3 runs to 13 residues. As for treatment: roughly 11-day PBMC culture with coronavirus spike peptide pools or control peptides (ViraFEST assay). PCR positivity was dated March to December 2020, before US Alpha, Beta and Delta variants. The assay that was used to sequence DNA from cultured CD4+ T cells was the Oncomine TCR Beta short-read assay. TCRdb fed the PCR reads into MiXCR, producing one record per CDR3 protein. The data contain about 11,000 distinct CDR3 sequences, 32% of them singletons.

The V call is TRBV19, the J call TRBJ2-7; D is unresolved. The receptor comes from a human donor who had recovered from COVID-19. This specimen was CD4+ T cells from blood, cultured in vitro, taken after SARS-CoV-2 vaccination. The CDR3 sequence is CASSMRPYYEQYF. In DNA form, the CDR3 reads TGTGCCAGTAGTATGAGACCATACTACGAGCAGTACTTC. Variable domain in full (rest from reference TRBV19 and TRBJ2-7): DGGITQSPKYLFRKEGQNVTLSCEQNLNHDAMYWYRQDPGQGLRLIYYSQIVNDFQKGDIAEGYSVSREKKESFPLTVTSAQKNPTAFYLCASSMRPYYEQYFGPGTRLTVT.